A single sample is the source of the 4 T cell receptor beta chains below, sequenced in a study of cytomegalovirus exposure and HLA in healthy donors. Both 60 Vbeta primers and 13 Jbeta primers went into the PCR. TCRdb's copy holds only in-frame clones and misses some; the assay was immunoSEQ multiplex PCR. The data hold 65,000 to 80,000 clones, with 74% observed a single time. The specimen was PBMCs. All receptors come from a man aged 40-49 years in good health and CMV-seropositive.

This clone appeared a single time. V is TRBV9 and J is TRBJ2-5, with 12 bases aligning to TRBD1. The V segment lost 2 bases and the J segment 5 bases; nucleotides outside the gene matches: 4. The CDR3 is 15 residues long. Germline CDR1 reads SGDLS; CDR2 reads YYNGEE. CDR3 sequence: CASSVGTGGMETQYF. The CDR3 region has the DNA TGTGCCAGCAGCGTCGGGACAGGGGGCATGGAGACCCAGTACTTC.

The chain combines TRBV9 with TRBJ1-2, with TRBD1 matching 7 bases. V shed 3 bases, J shed 4 bases, and the junction held 9 bases outside the gene matches. The CDR3 length is 15 residues. The germline CDR1 and CDR2 sequences are SGDLS and YYNGEE. CDR3 in DNA: TGTGCCAGCAGCGCACACAGGGGTATGTCCTATGGCTACACCTTC. Its protein product is CASSAHRGMSYGYTF.

The chain employs TRBV5-1 and TRBJ2-7; TRBD1 might be the D (7 bases). Trimming stripped 0 bases from V and 3 bases from J, with 22 bases between. Germline V lookup: CDR1 SGHRS, CDR2 YFSETQ. The CDR3 is 18 amino acids. For the CDR3, the DNA is TGCGCCAGCAGCTTGGTCGCTCAAACCCCAGGGGGAGGCTACGAGCAGTACTTC. It translates to CASSLVAQTPGGGYEQYF.

The V call is TRBV5-1, the J call TRBJ2-1; TRBD2 matches 12 bases. With V trimmed by 4 bases and J by 4 bases, 9 bases remained unmatched. Germline values: CDR1 SGHRS, CDR2 YFSETQ. This CDR3 has 17 amino acids. CDR3 coding DNA: TGCGCCAGCAGCCTAACTCCTAGCGGGGGGGCTTACAATGAGCAGTTCTTC. Its translation: CASSLTPSGGAYNEQFF.